This TCR beta chain was captured in a study of regulatory T cells in long-lasting Graves disease. For TCR beta, libraries came from iRepertoire HTBI primers and Arm-PCR of CDR3 regions. MiXCR, applied by TCRdb to the multiplex PCR reads, yields one record per CDR3 protein. The sample has 550,000 to 600,000 distinct CDR3 sequences; 15% to 20% are singletons. The germline CDR1 and CDR2 sequences are ENHRY and SYGVKD. The CDR3 runs 13 residues. Germline trimming cut 2 bases from V and 4 bases from J; bases unmatched to any gene: 1. Time point here: newly diagnosed GD, antithyroid drugs for less than 3 months. From RNA extracted from PBMCs, the TCR library was made. These same data were also listed under a study on T cells in Graves' hyperthyroidism and ophthalmopathy.

This chain uses TRBV10-3 with TRBJ1-2; 7 bases align to TRBD1. The sequence came from a man aged 18-30 years with Graves disease. The material sequenced was peripheral blood mononuclear cells (PBMCs), taken at new diagnosis, from a patient treated with antithyroid drugs. CDR3 sequence: CAISEGQVYGYTF. The CDR3 coding sequence is TGTGCCATCAGTGAGGGACAGGTCTATGGCTACACCTTC.